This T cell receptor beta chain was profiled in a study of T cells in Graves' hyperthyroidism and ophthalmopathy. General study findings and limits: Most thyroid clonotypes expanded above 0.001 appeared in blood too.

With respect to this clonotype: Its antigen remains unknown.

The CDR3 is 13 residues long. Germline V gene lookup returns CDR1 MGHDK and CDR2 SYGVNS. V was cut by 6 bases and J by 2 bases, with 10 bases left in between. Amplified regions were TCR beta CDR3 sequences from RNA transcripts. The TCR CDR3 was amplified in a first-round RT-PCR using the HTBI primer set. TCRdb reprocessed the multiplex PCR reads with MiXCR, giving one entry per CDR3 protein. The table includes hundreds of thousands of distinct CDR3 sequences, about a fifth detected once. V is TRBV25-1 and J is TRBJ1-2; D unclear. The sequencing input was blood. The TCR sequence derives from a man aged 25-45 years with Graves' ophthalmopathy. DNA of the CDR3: TGTGCCAGCAGCAAGGGAGGGAACTATGGCTACACCTTC. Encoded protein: CASSKGGNYGYTF.